These 23 T cell receptor beta chains came from one sample sequenced in a study of CD8 T cells in ankylosing spondylitis. One entry per CDR3 protein, called by TCRdb with MiXCR from the 5' RACE reads. This table has more than 60,000 distinct CDR3 sequences, about 5% appearing once. The sequencing sample was made of blood, either unsorted or a sorted T cell fraction (not recorded which). These receptors were obtained from a male donor with ankylosing spondylitis or in good health (not recorded which).

A remark on this clonotype: This may stem from a read error, because a much larger clone lies one nucleotide away. Likely a read error: the CDR3 ends without its conserved phenylalanine or tryptophan. The chain combines TRBV5-1 with TRBJ2-2, with a weak D call TRBD2 (6 bases). The ends were cut back, 1 base at V and 1 base at J, with 8 bases in the middle. The CDR3 is 15 amino acids. Germline V CDR1 and CDR2: SGHRS, YFSETQ. The CDR3 is CASSLSGGNTGELFS. The CDR3 DNA reads as TGCGCCAGCAGCTTGTCCGGGGGGAACACCGGGGAGCTGTTTTCT.

This clonotype was seen ten or more times. The CDR3 protein is CASSEEAGSYNEQFF. The CDR3, as DNA: TGTGCCAGCAGTGAAGAGGCGGGGTCCTACAATGAGCAGTTCTTC. The J gene is TRBJ2-1, the V gene TRBV6-1; tentatively, D is TRBD2 (6 bases). This CDR3 has 15 residues. Germline V gene lookup returns CDR1 MNHNS and CDR2 SASEGT. V was pared by 1 base and J by 1 base, with 8 bases between.

This clonotype was counted many times. The chain is built from TRBV20-1 and TRBJ1-4, with TRBD1 matching over 8 bases. From germline, CDR1 is DFQATT and CDR2 SNEGSKA (reference sequence). The CDR3 contains 15 residues. The V segment lost 4 bases and the J segment 8 bases; nucleotides outside the gene matches: 12. CDR3 amino acids: CSAIRPQGAGEKLFF. The CDR3 DNA follows: TGCAGTGCTATTCGACCTCAGGGGGCAGGAGAAAAACTGTTTTTT.

This clonotype was found many times. V usage is TRBV19 and J usage is TRBJ1-1; 7 nucleotides align to TRBD1. There are 13 residues in the CDR3. The V gene's germline CDR1 is LNHDA and CDR2 SQIVND (reference sequence). V lost 5 bases, J lost 4 bases, and 4 bases stayed unmatched. The CDR3: CASSDRVGTEAFF. CDR3 nucleotides: TGTGCCAGTAGTGACAGGGTAGGCACTGAAGCTTTCTTT.

The table lists this clonotype with many counts. The CDR3 loop is CASSPVRVYEQYF. The CDR3 DNA is TGTGCCAGCAGCCCTGTACGCGTCTACGAGCAGTACTTC. This chain links TRBV7-9 with TRBJ2-7; D remains unclear. Germline CDR1 is SEHNR and CDR2 is FQNEAQ (reference sequence). V was pared by 5 bases and J by 3 bases, with 11 bases between. The CDR3 is 13 residues long.

The chain carries TRBV20-1 and TRBJ1-1, with 8 positions matching TRBD1. This CDR3 contains 16 residues. Germline V gives CDR1 DFQATT, CDR2 SNEGSKA (reference sequence). J lost 4 bases, V lost 3 bases, and 13 bases had no gene match. The CDR3 coding sequence is TGCAGTGCTAGCTGGACAGGGAAAAGTCGCGGCACTGAAGCTTTCTTT. This translates into CSASWTGKSRGTEAFF.

This clonotype was recorded at least ten times. The genes are TRBV28 and TRBJ1-3, with TRBD1 matching 9 bases. This CDR3 region has 15 residues. CDR1 MDHEN and CDR2 SYDVKM come from the germline V gene. V shed 7 bases and J 3 bases; nucleotides not matched to a gene: 7. CDR3 in amino acids: CASTTGGSIGNTIYF. For the CDR3, the DNA is TGTGCCAGCACCACAGGGGGCTCTATTGGAAACACCATATATTTT.

This clonotype was detected many times. The chain carries TRBV30 and TRBJ1-5, with unresolved D. With 0 bases removed from V and 4 bases from J, the gap between germline ends came to 10 bases. The germline CDR1 and CDR2 sequences are GTSNPN and SVGIG (reference sequence). The CDR3 extends over 14 amino acids. CDR3 in amino acids: CAWSVPGGNQPQHF. The DNA of the CDR3 is TGTGCCTGGAGTGTACCAGGAGGGAATCAGCCCCAGCATTTT. The full variable domain, its missing parts supplied by reference TRBV30 and TRBJ1-5, is SQTIHQWPATLVQPVGSPLSLECTVEGTSNPNLYWYRQAAGRGLQLLFYSVGIGQISSEVPQNLSASRPQDRQFILSSKKLLLSDSGFYLCAWSVPGGNQPQHFGDGTRLSIL.

In its sample, this clonotype was seen many times. One junction end does not reproduce the germline sequence, and a read error may be involved. This chain joins TRBV6-5 and TRBJ2-1, with 7 bases lining up with TRBD2. The CDR3 extends over 13 amino acids. Germline V gene lookup returns CDR1 MNHEY and CDR2 SVGAGI. Here the CDR3 DNA reads TGTGCCAGCAGTTCTCCGCCTAACGGACTAGAAATATTC. This codes for CASSSPPNGLEIF.

This chain connects TRBV20-1 to TRBJ1-1; D possibly corresponds to TRBD1 (5 bases). The CDR3 runs 14 residues. Trimming took off 5 bases at V and 6 bases at J, with 19 bases between the two ends. Germline values: CDR1 DFQATT, CDR2 SNEGSKA (reference sequence). The CDR3 nucleotides read TGCAGTGCTGGGGATGGGACCCAGGGCGCTGAAGCTTTCTTT. It specifies CSAGDGTQGAEAFF.

This clonotype showed up many times. The CDR3 nucleotides read TGTGCCAGCAGCTTCGTGGGGTACGAGCAGTACTTC. Encoded protein: CASSFVGYEQYF. The genes are TRBV5-6 and TRBJ2-7; D gene uncertain. The CDR3 consists of 12 residues. The V gene's germline CDR1 is SGHDT and CDR2 YYEEEE. Trimming left V 2 bases short and J 4 bases short, with 7 bases between.

This clonotype showed up many times. This chain links TRBV29-1 with TRBJ2-2, with 12 bases fitting TRBD1. Losses at the gene ends were 4 bases for V and 7 bases for J; bases not matched to a gene: 4. From germline, CDR1 is SQVTM and CDR2 ANQGSEA. The CDR3 is 14 amino acids. CDR3 loop: CSVVGTGGIGELFF. CDR3 DNA: TGCAGCGTTGTCGGGACAGGGGGCATCGGGGAGCTGTTTTTT.

This clonotype was found many times. The chain is built from TRBV27 and TRBJ2-5; no reliable D call. This CDR3 region has 15 residues. CDR1 is MNHEY and CDR2 is SMNVEV in the germline V gene (reference sequence). V lost 6 bases and J 4 bases, leaving 18 bases between the germline ends. CDR3 nucleotide sequence: TGTGCCAGCAGACCCGACAAGGTATATGGAGAGACCCAGTACTTC. As protein: CASRPDKVYGETQYF.

This clonotype was seen ten or more times. V is TRBV27 and J is TRBJ2-3; no clear D. CDR3 size: 13 residues. Germline values: CDR1 MNHEY, CDR2 SMNVEV (reference sequence). V lost 10 bases to trimming and J lost 2 bases, with 13 bases between them. CDR3 residues: CAIGRLLTDTQYF. The CDR3 nucleotides read TGTGCCATCGGACGTCTTCTCACAGATACGCAGTATTTT.

This clonotype was counted at least ten times. V and J are TRBV4-2 and TRBJ2-2, with D hard to call. Per the germline V gene, CDR1 is LGHNA and CDR2 is YNFKEQ. The CDR3 has 17 amino acids. Trimming shortened V by 0 bases and J by 6 bases, and 17 bases separated the two germline ends. This CDR3 is CASSQDEGRASPGELFF. CDR3 nucleotide sequence: TGTGCCAGCAGCCAAGATGAAGGCCGGGCCTCCCCCGGGGAGCTGTTTTTT.

At least ten counts were recorded for this clonotype. CDR3: CASTGFSGEEQFF. The CDR3 DNA is TGTGCCAGCACTGGATTTAGCGGTGAAGAGCAGTTCTTC. This rearrangement joins TRBV6-5 to TRBJ2-1; tentatively, D is TRBD2 (6 bases). The CDR3 totals 13 residues. CDR1 MNHEY and CDR2 SVGAGI come from the germline V gene. V was pared by 7 bases and J by 10 bases, with 17 bases between.

This clonotype has a count of ten or more. This chain links TRBV5-1 with TRBJ1-1; D perhaps matches TRBD1 (6 bases). There are 13 residues in the CDR3. V was shortened by 8 bases and J by 4 bases, with 15 bases between the two germline ends. Per germline, CDR1 SGHRS and CDR2 YFSETQ. CDR3 loop: CARRGARSTEAFF. In DNA, the CDR3 is TGCGCCAGAAGGGGGGCAAGAAGCACTGAAGCTTTCTTT.

There are many counts of this clonotype. The chain uses TRBV6-2 or TRBV6-3 and TRBJ1-5; weak D call: TRBD1 (5 bases). This CDR3 is 16 amino acids long. Germline CDR1 reads MNHEY; CDR2 reads SVGEGT. Deletions cut 6 bases from V and 2 bases from J, with 17 bases between. The CDR3: CASSLRTIQGNQPQHF. Written as DNA, the CDR3 is TGTGCCAGCAGCCTCCGGACAATTCAAGGCAATCAGCCCCAGCATTTT.

This clonotype appeared many times. The chain recombines TRBV5-1 with TRBJ1-4; D is uncertain. The CDR3 extends over 17 amino acids. Trimming pared 0 bases from V and 0 bases from J, leaving 12 bases between. Germline assignment: CDR1 SGHRS and CDR2 YFSETQ. CDR3 nucleotides: TGCGCCAGCAGCTTGGGACACAGACAAACAACTAATGAAAAACTGTTTTTT. The encoded protein is CASSLGHRQTTNEKLFF.

This clonotype has at least ten counts. The rearrangement links TRBV6-5 to TRBJ1-2, with no clear D. The germline V gene encodes CDR1 MNHEY and CDR2 SVGAGI. The CDR3 consists of 14 residues. Between the trimmed V and J ends, which lost 3 bases and 3 bases, there was a span of 11 bases. The CDR3 DNA reads TGTGCCAGCAGTTATCGGATCGACTACTATGGCTACACCTTC. It codes for CASSYRIDYYGYTF.

This clonotype was detected many times. The chain combines TRBV6-5 with TRBJ1-2; perhaps TRBD1 as D (6 bases). Germline V gene sequence: CDR1 MNHEY, CDR2 SVGAGI. Trimming removed 2 bases from V and 6 bases from J, with 13 bases in between. The CDR3 sequence is 14 residues long. The CDR3 loop reads CASSYGRGYDGYTF. DNA of the CDR3: TGTGCCAGCAGTTACGGCAGGGGTTACGATGGCTACACCTTC.

There are many counts of this clonotype. This chain links TRBV7-2 with TRBJ1-2; D not certain. CDR3 size: 15 residues. The ends were cut back, 1 base at V and 5 bases at J, with 14 bases in the middle. Germline-derived CDR1 and CDR2 are SGHTA and FQGNSA. CDR3 in amino acids: CASSLDGRSWYGYTF. The CDR3, as DNA: TGTGCCAGCAGCTTAGATGGACGGTCCTGGTATGGCTACACCTTC. Full variable domain (rest looked up from reference TRBV7-2 and TRBJ1-2): GAGVSQSPSNKVTEKGKDVELRCDPISGHTALYWYRQSLGQGLEFLIYFQGNSAPDKSGLPSDRFSAERTGGSVSTLTIQRTQQEDSAVYLCASSLDGRSWYGYTFGSGTRLTVV.

Ten or more counts support this clonotype. The chain uses TRBV28 and TRBJ2-7, with 9 positions matching TRBD1. CDR3 length equals 15 residues. Germline V gives CDR1 MDHEN, CDR2 SYDVKM. The J segment lost 6 bases and the V segment lost 4 bases, leaving 10 bases of the junction unmatched. CDR3 sequence: CASSSPGTGIAEQYF. The CDR3 DNA reads TGTGCCAGCAGTTCCCCTGGGACAGGGATAGCCGAGCAGTACTTC. The whole variable domain, remainder taken from reference TRBV28 and TRBJ2-7, is DVKVTQSSRYLVKRTGEKVFLECVQDMDHENMFWYRQDPGLGLRLIYFSYDVKMKEKGDIPEGYSVSREKKERFSLILESASTNQTSMYLCASSSPGTGIAEQYFGPGTRLTVT.